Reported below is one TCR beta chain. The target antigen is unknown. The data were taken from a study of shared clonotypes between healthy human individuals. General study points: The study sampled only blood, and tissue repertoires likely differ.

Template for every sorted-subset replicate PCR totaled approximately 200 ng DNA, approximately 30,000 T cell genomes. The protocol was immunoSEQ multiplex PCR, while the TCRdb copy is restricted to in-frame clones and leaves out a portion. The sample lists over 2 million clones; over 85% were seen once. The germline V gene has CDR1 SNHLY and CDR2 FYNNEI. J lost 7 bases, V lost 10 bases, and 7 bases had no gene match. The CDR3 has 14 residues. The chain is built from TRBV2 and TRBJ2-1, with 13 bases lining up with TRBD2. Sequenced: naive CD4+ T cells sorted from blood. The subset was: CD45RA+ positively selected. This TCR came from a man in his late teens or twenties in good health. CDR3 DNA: TGTGCCATACCAACTAGCGGGGGGGCTAATGAGCAGTTCTTC. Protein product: CAIPTSGGANEQFF. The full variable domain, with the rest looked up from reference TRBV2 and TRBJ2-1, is EPEVTQTPSHQVTQMGQEVILRCVPISNHLYFYWYRQILGQKVEFLVSFYNNEISEKSEIFDDQFSVERPDGSNFTLKIRSTKLEDSAMYFCAIPTSGGANEQFFGPGTRLTVL.